The 9 T cell receptor beta chains in this list originate from one sample, sequenced in a study of tumor-infiltrating lymphocytes in primary liver carcinoma. TCR beta cDNA came from about 500 ng total RNA, primed with a constant-region primer. Slightly modified ARM-PCR served as the procedure for the TCR beta libraries. These libraries came from three rounds of nested multiplex PCR. TRBV1-TRBV30 forward primers and a C-beta reverse primer were used in the first two PCR rounds, which each ran for approximately 11 cycles. TCRdb called the multiplex PCR reads again in MiXCR, with one record for every CDR3 protein. The sample lists fewer than 350,000 distinct CDR3 sequences, 65% occurring once. The blood RNA (from unsorted whole blood) was obtained, and germline DNA was also extracted. The sample was peripheral blood. Receptors were obtained from a middle-aged man with primary liver carcinoma and hepatitis B virus infection.

This clonotype was found many times. The chain carries TRBV6-2 or TRBV6-3 and TRBJ2-7, with TRBD2 matching over 16 bases. CDR1 MNHEY and CDR2 SVGEGT come from the germline V gene. The V segment lost 0 bases and the J segment 5 bases; nucleotides outside the gene matches: 7. The CDR3 extends over 18 amino acids. The chain's CDR3 is CASSYSRGLAGGPNEQYF. The CDR3 region has the DNA TGTGCCAGCAGTTACTCGAGGGGACTAGCGGGAGGGCCCAACGAGCAGTACTTC.

This sequence joins TRBV11-2 and TRBJ2-5; weak D call: TRBD2 (5 bases). CDR1 and CDR2 from the germline V gene are SGHAT and FQNNGV. The CDR3 totals 14 residues. The CDR3 reads CASNQLRAAETQYF. The CDR3 nucleotides read TGTGCTAGTAACCAACTACGAGCGGCGGAGACCCAGTACTTC.

The rearrangement uses TRBV29-1 and TRBJ2-1; TRBD1 matches 9 bases. CDR1 and CDR2 from the germline V gene are SQVTM and ANQGSEA. V lost 5 bases and J lost 12; bases outside the gene matches: 14. The CDR3 runs to 14 residues. In nucleotides, the CDR3 is TGCAGCGTTCTCCGGACAGGGGTGAAGAGTGGGCAGTTCTTC. It codes for CSVLRTGVKSGQFF.

Comment on this clonotype: A much larger clone lies one base from this, so it may be a read error. V is TRBV6-5 and J is TRBJ2-3, with TRBD2 identical over 8 bases. The CDR3 spans 21 residues. Germline lookup yields CDR1 MNHEY and CDR2 SVGAGI. The CDR3 region has the DNA TGTGCCAGCAGTTACTCCCATCCGCTATCCGGGACTAGTTGGGGGGAAGATAGGCAGTATTTT. It encodes CASSYSHPLSGTSWGEDRQYF.

The table lists this clonotype with many counts. This chain connects TRBV6-5 to TRBJ2-1; 7 bases are shared with TRBD2. Germline CDR1 MNHEY, CDR2 SVGAGI. The CDR3 contains 15 residues. V shed 5 bases and J 4 bases; nucleotides not matched to a gene: 8. The CDR3: CASSPSAGGYNEQFF. DNA of the CDR3: TGTGCCAGCAGTCCCTCGGCCGGGGGGTACAATGAGCAGTTCTTC.

A remark on this clonotype: A clone one base away is much larger, so this may be a read error. V is TRBV29-1 and J is TRBJ2-7, with unresolved D. The germline V and J ends were trimmed by 5 bases and 5 bases, with 10 bases remaining between them. Germline CDR1 SQVTM, CDR2 ANQGSEA. The CDR3 sequence is 11 residues long. This CDR3 reads CSVRKTHEQYF. The CDR3 DNA reads TGCAGCGTTAGGAAAACCCACGAGCAGTACTTC.

V usage is TRBV12-3 or TRBV12-4 and J usage is TRBJ1-5, with D possibly matching TRBD2 (7 bases). The J call may be incorrect, as the DNA end agrees better with TRBJ2-3. The CDR3 loop spans 14 amino acids. DNA for the CDR3: TGTGCCAGCAGTTTTGGCGGGGGACATCAGCCCCAGTATTTT. Its protein is CASSFGGGHQPQYF.

The CDR3 spells CSARDQGRTGNSPLHF. Written as DNA, the CDR3 is TGCAGTGCTAGAGATCAAGGCCGTACAGGAAATTCACCCCTCCACTTT. The chain uses TRBV20-1 and TRBJ1-6; TRBD1 is a possible D gene (5 bases). This CDR3 comprises 16 residues. Per the germline V gene, CDR1 is DFQATT and CDR2 is SNEGSKA (reference sequence). V lost 0 bases, J lost 7 bases, and 16 bases lay in between.

This clonotype was found many times. This chain connects TRBV12-3 or TRBV12-4 to TRBJ2-1; D might be TRBD2 (5 bases). The CDR3 is 11 residues long. Deletions cut 5 bases from V and 9 bases from J, with 8 bases between. The CDR3 DNA follows: TGTGCCAGCAGTGTCGGAGGTGAGCAGTTCTTC. Protein product: CASSVGGEQFF.